This TCR beta chain was captured by sequencing in a study of blood T cell repertoires in COVID-19. Study details: The United States, Italy and Spain supplied acute and convalescent COVID-19 samples.

The V segment lost 8 bases and the J segment 8 bases; nucleotides outside the gene matches: 8. Germline CDR1 GTSNPN, CDR2 SVGIG (reference sequence). The CDR3 totals 13 residues. Original processing notes: Nucleated cell counts were estimated from reference gene primer amplification. Assay used: immunoSEQ multiplex PCR; TCRdb lists only in-frame clones, some missing. V and J calls and clone size are as listed in that table; D and trimming were resolved from the DNA. The data show roughly 270,000 clones, with roughly 80% seen just once and 5% held by the top ten. Cohort placement rested on clinical history that participants reported themselves.

Sequencing was carried out using PBMCs or T cells enriched from blood (not recorded which). This TCR derives from a middle-aged man who had been exposed to COVID-19. The chain employs TRBV30 and TRBJ2-2, with 10 bases matching TRBD1. CDR3 DNA sequence: TGTGCCCGCTCCCGGGACAGGGGTGGGGAGCTGTTTTTT. Translated: CARSRDRGGELFF.